These 11 T cell receptor beta chains share one sample of origin, sequenced in a study of blood T cells in healthy people across ages. Using a J-beta primer mix together with a sample-barcoded 5' primer, a second PCR was run for about 6 to 12 cycles. TCRdb re-called the 5' RACE reads with MiXCR, one entry per CDR3 protein. In the table there are some 1.8 million distinct CDR3 sequences, about two fifths of which are singletons. Sample: blood. The origin of the receptors is a human donor in good health.

The chain joins TRBV9 to TRBJ1-2, with unresolved D. V was pared by 5 bases and J by 1 base, with 24 bases between. This CDR3 is built from 18 residues. CDR1 is SGDLS, CDR2 YYNGEE, per germline. The CDR3 reads CASSPLLEQPVFNYGYTF. The CDR3 bases are TGTGCCAGCAGTCCCCTGTTAGAGCAGCCTGTATTTAACTATGGCTACACCTTC.

The chain is built from TRBV7-2 and TRBJ1-1; D is perhaps TRBD1 (6 bases). CDR3 length equals 14 residues. Germline values: CDR1 SGHTA, CDR2 FQGNSA. V shed 1 base and J shed 7 bases, with 13 bases lying between them. CDR3 nucleotide sequence: TGTGCCAGCAGCTTAGATGGGGGGCTGATTGAAGCTTTCTTT. This gives the protein CASSLDGGLIEAFF.

This clonotype was observed at least ten times. V and J are TRBV7-2 and TRBJ1-2; no clear D. This CDR3 contains 11 residues. Between the trimmed V and J ends, which lost 3 bases and 3 bases, there was a span of 2 bases. Germline V gene lookup returns CDR1 SGHTA and CDR2 FQGNSA. In nucleotides, the CDR3 is TGTGCCAGCAGCTTGGACTATGGCTACACCTTC. Translated, it gives CASSLDYGYTF.

V and J are TRBV5-5 and TRBJ2-5, with 7 nucleotides matching TRBD1. This CDR3 is 14 amino acids long. Germline values: CDR1 SGHKS, CDR2 YYEKEE (reference sequence). The junction had 6 bases not matched to a gene; V was cut back by 4 bases and J by 3 bases. The CDR3 reads CASSSPQGEETQYF. The CDR3 nucleotides are TGTGCCAGCAGCAGCCCCCAGGGGGAAGAGACCCAGTACTTC.

The rearrangement links TRBV12-5 to TRBJ2-7; no firm D call. The CDR3 runs 13 residues. Germline-derived CDR1 and CDR2 are LGHNT and FRNRAP. V gave up 4 bases and J gave up 3 bases, with 10 bases separating them. The CDR3 sequence is CASGSDVDYEQYF. The CDR3 nucleotides are TGTGCTAGTGGTTCGGACGTAGACTACGAGCAGTACTTC.

J is TRBJ2-4 and V is TRBV7-2; 10 positions match TRBD1. The CDR3 has 15 residues. Germline V lookup: CDR1 SGHTA, CDR2 FQGNSA. The trim removed 5 bases at V and 7 bases at J, leaving 8 bases unmatched. The CDR3 loop is CASSLNRQGANIQYF. In nucleotides, the CDR3 is TGTGCCAGCAGCCTCAACCGACAGGGGGCGAACATTCAGTACTTC.

The rearrangement joins TRBV6-5 to TRBJ2-3; TRBD2 agrees at 12 bases. V was pared by 3 bases and J by 5 bases, with 9 bases of the junction left unmatched. CDR1 is MNHEY, CDR2 SVGAGI, per germline. The CDR3 length is 17 residues. In DNA, the CDR3 is TGTGCCAGCAGTTATTCTCAGACTAGCGGGGGTGAAGATACGCAGTATTTT. This gives the protein CASSYSQTSGGEDTQYF.

The rearrangement links TRBV3-1 to TRBJ2-3; 12 positions match TRBD2. CDR1 and CDR2 from the germline V gene are LGHDT and YNNKEL (reference sequence). V trimming: 3 bases; J trimming: 10 bases; junction bases outside the gene matches: 8. CDR3 length equals 15 residues. CDR3 amino acids: CASSQQLAGGLAQYF. CDR3 bases: TGTGCCAGCAGCCAGCAGCTAGCGGGGGGGTTGGCGCAGTATTTT.

This clonotype was seen a handful of times. V and J are TRBV29-1 and TRBJ2-4; D ambiguous. Looked up from germline, CDR1 is SQVTM and CDR2 is ANQGSEA. Between the trimmed V and J ends, which lost 6 bases and 2 bases, there was a span of 11 bases. The CDR3 covers 13 residues. CDR3 amino acids: CSVSGPPKNIQYF. CDR3 nucleotide sequence: TGCAGCGTGTCCGGGCCTCCCAAAAACATTCAGTACTTC.

The CDR3 region is CASGTSGGAPGELFF. In nucleotides, the CDR3 is TGTGCCAGCGGTACTAGCGGGGGGGCCCCCGGGGAGCTGTTTTTT. This chain uses TRBV25-1 with TRBJ2-2, with TRBD2 matching over 13 bases. The trim removed 8 bases at V and 6 bases at J, leaving 6 bases unmatched. The CDR3 covers 15 residues. Germline CDR1 reads MGHDK; CDR2 reads SYGVNS.

The rearrangement uses TRBV4-1 and TRBJ1-5, with D unresolved. CDR3 size: 14 residues. Germline CDR1 and CDR2: MGHRA and YSYEKL. Trimming took 1 base from V and 7 from J, leaving 11 bases between them. The CDR3 region has the DNA TGCGCCAGCAGCCAAGTAGGAGGATTACAGCCCCAGCATTTT. It codes for CASSQVGGLQPQHF.